This T cell receptor beta chain was sequenced in a study of T cells in tumors after PD-1 blockade. About the research overall: Excluded were patients with checkpoint blockade, immunosuppressants, or radiotherapy or other anti-cancer therapy within 4 weeks. Patients received pembrolizumab 200 mg every 3 weeks or cemiplimab 350 mg every 2 weeks. During anti-PD-1 treatment, some patients continued daily vismodegib 150 mg.

Assay: immunoSEQ multiplex PCR; the TCRdb copy retains only in-frame clones and omits some. This sample carries 61,000 or so clones, about 80% of them seen once, and the ten largest clones take 10% to 15%. Tumor or blood genomic DNA was sequenced, with inputs of about 616 ng to 6,004 ng. The CDR3 is 16 residues long. CDR1 is LNHDA and CDR2 is SQIVND in the germline V gene (reference sequence). The V and J ends lost 4 bases and 2 bases respectively, with 15 bases between them. This sequence joins TRBV19 and TRBJ1-3; tentatively, D is TRBD1 (6 bases). Sample: PBMCs, taken before anti-PD-1 treatment. This TCR was sampled from a human donor with basal cell carcinoma. The CDR3 DNA follows: TGTGCCAGTAGTAAAGGTCCGGGGGCCACTGGAAACACCATATATTTT. It encodes CASSKGPGATGNTIYF. The full variable domain, its missing parts supplied by reference TRBV19 and TRBJ1-3, is DGGITQSPKYLFRKEGQNVTLSCEQNLNHDAMYWYRQDPGQGLRLIYYSQIVNDFQKGDIAEGYSVSREKKESFPLTVTSAQKNPTAFYLCASSKGPGATGNTIYFGEGSWLTVV.